These 21 T cell receptor beta chains were sequenced from one sample in a study of cytomegalovirus exposure and HLA in healthy donors. PCR primers comprised 60 Vbeta and 13 Jbeta primers. Libraries were prepared by immunoSEQ multiplex PCR; TCRdb keeps only in-frame clonotypes and omits some of them. Here the sample spans about 160,000 clones, around three quarters being singletons. Sequenced input: PBMCs. Source of these receptors: a woman in her 40s in good health and CMV-seronegative.

The V call is TRBV5-1, the J call TRBJ2-3; 7 bases map to TRBD1. V trimming: 2 bases; J trimming: 2 bases; junction bases outside the gene matches: 2. CDR3 length: 14 residues. Germline-derived CDR1 and CDR2 are SGHRS and YFSETQ. The CDR3 loop is CASSLGTVTDTQYF. The CDR3 DNA sequence: TGCGCCAGCAGCTTAGGGACAGTCACAGATACGCAGTATTTT.

This clone was recorded only once. CDR3: CAWSVSATGGVNQPQHF. The CDR3 nucleotides are TGTGCCTGGAGTGTATCCGCGACAGGGGGGGTCAATCAGCCCCAGCATTTT. This rearrangement joins TRBV30 to TRBJ1-5; 9 bases match TRBD1. Trimming removed 0 bases from V and 3 bases from J; junction bases left unmatched: 9. This CDR3 spans 17 amino acids. CDR1 and CDR2 from the germline V gene are GTSNPN and SVGIG (reference sequence).

This clone was seen a single time. The chain has TRBV19 and TRBJ1-1; TRBD1 matches 8 bases. Trimming took 4 bases from V and 4 from J; bases not matched to a gene: 8. Germline lookup yields CDR1 LNHDA and CDR2 SQIVND (reference sequence). The CDR3 has 15 residues. In DNA, the CDR3 is TGTGCCAGTAGTACCCCGGACAGGGTTCGCACTGAAGCTTTCTTT. Amino acid sequence: CASSTPDRVRTEAFF.

V and J are TRBV11-3 and TRBJ2-5, with D possibly TRBD2 on 6 matching bases. V lost 5 bases, J lost 5 bases, and 9 bases lay in between. Germline V gene sequence: CDR1 SGHNT, CDR2 YENEEA. The CDR3 contains 12 residues. In nucleotides, the CDR3 is TGTGCCAGCAGCCGGGGGACGGAGACCCAGTACTTC. Translated, it gives CASSRGTETQYF.

The CDR3 reads CASSTQQGYEQYF. Here the CDR3 DNA reads TGTGCCAGTAGTACACAACAGGGGTACGAGCAGTACTTC. V gene TRBV19 combines with J gene TRBJ2-7; 7 nucleotides line up with TRBD1. V gave up 4 bases and J gave up 4 bases; unmatched junction bases: 4. This CDR3 comprises 13 residues. Germline V CDR1 and CDR2: LNHDA, SQIVND (reference sequence).

This clone was observed a few times. Here the CDR3 reads CASSVSGVRNTIYF. Written as DNA, the CDR3 is TGTGCCAGCAGCGTCTCGGGAGTCCGGAACACCATATATTTT. The rearrangement uses TRBV9 and TRBJ1-3; the D is unclear. Germline values: CDR1 SGDLS, CDR2 YYNGEE. Deletions cut 2 bases from V and 7 bases from J, with 13 bases between. The length of the CDR3 is 14 residues.

This chain connects TRBV6-5 to TRBJ1-5, with D unresolved. The CDR3 runs 13 residues. V gave up 8 bases and J gave up 1 base, with 9 bases separating them. Germline V CDR1 and CDR2: MNHEY, SVGAGI. The CDR3 loop is CASRESSNQPQHF. The DNA of the CDR3 is TGTGCCAGCCGAGAGAGCAGCAATCAGCCCCAGCATTTT.

The gene calls are TRBV27 and TRBJ2-3; 11 bases align to TRBD2. Trimming took 3 bases from V and 2 from J; bases not matched to a gene: 4. Germline CDR1 reads MNHEY; CDR2 reads SMNVEV (reference sequence). CDR3 length equals 16 residues. The CDR3, as DNA: TGTGCCAGCAGTTTTAGCGGGAGGGGGGCCACAGATACGCAGTATTTT. It specifies CASSFSGRGATDTQYF.

Only a few counts were recorded for this clone. The V call is TRBV5-1, the J call TRBJ1-5, with a possible D match to TRBD1 (5 bases). CDR1 SGHRS and CDR2 YFSETQ come from the germline V gene. CDR3 size: 13 residues. Trimming removed 2 bases from V and 5 bases from J, with 8 bases in between. The CDR3 nucleotides read TGCGCCAGCAGCTTTGAAGGGGATCAGCCCCAGCATTTT. It encodes CASSFEGDQPQHF. The whole variable domain, filled in from reference TRBV5-1 and TRBJ1-5, reads KAGVTQTPRYLIKTRGQQVTLSCSPISGHRSVSWYQQTPGQGLQFLFEYFSETQRNKGNFPGRFSGRQFSNSRSEMNVSTLELGDSALYLCASSFEGDQPQHFGDGTRLSIL.

The rearrangement uses TRBV5-1 and TRBJ2-7, with 7 bases aligning to TRBD1. V shed 4 bases, J shed 2 bases, and the junction held 9 bases outside the gene matches. This CDR3 region has 15 residues. The germline V gene encodes CDR1 SGHRS and CDR2 YFSETQ. The CDR3 region is CASSHPGQSTYEQYF. The CDR3 coding sequence is TGCGCCAGCAGCCACCCGGGACAGAGTACCTACGAGCAGTACTTC.

This rearrangement joins TRBV5-1 to TRBJ1-1; 8 positions match TRBD1. V lost 0 bases and J lost 6; bases outside the gene matches: 7. Germline CDR1 and CDR2: SGHRS and YFSETQ. The CDR3 runs to 15 residues. CDR3 coding DNA: TGCGCCAGCAGCTTGGGTGGGACAGGTGATCCTGAAGCTTTCTTT. Residues: CASSLGGTGDPEAFF.

The J gene is TRBJ2-1, the V gene TRBV7-3; D is uncertain. The CDR3 runs to 13 residues. Trimming removed 3 bases at V and 8 bases at J, with 11 bases between. Germline V gene data show CDR1 as SGHTA and CDR2 as FQGTGA. CDR3 protein: CASSFHWSHEQFF. The CDR3 nucleotides read TGTGCCAGCAGCTTCCACTGGAGCCATGAGCAGTTCTTC.

This chain links TRBV6-6 with TRBJ1-1; 7 nucleotides align to TRBD1. The CDR3 length is 15 residues. CDR1 is MNHNY and CDR2 is SVGAGI in the germline V gene (reference sequence). V trimming: 3 bases; J trimming: 9 bases; junction bases outside the gene matches: 13. The chain's CDR3 is CASSYSGGGEGKAFF. The CDR3 nucleotides are TGTGCCAGCAGTTATTCGGGAGGGGGCGAAGGGAAAGCTTTCTTT.

Only one count was recorded for this clone. The gene calls are TRBV27 and TRBJ1-5; TRBD1 is a possible D gene (6 bases). Germline V gene lookup returns CDR1 MNHEY and CDR2 SMNVEV (reference sequence). V was pared by 4 bases and J by 7 bases, with 14 bases between. This CDR3 spans 14 amino acids. The CDR3 reads CASSSGQPYQPQHF. The CDR3 DNA is TGTGCCAGCAGTTCCGGACAGCCATACCAGCCCCAGCATTTT.

V gene TRBV20-1 combines with J gene TRBJ1-2; D is undetermined. Germline CDR1 is DFQATT and CDR2 is SNEGSKA (reference sequence). The CDR3 loop spans 11 amino acids. V lost 5 bases, J lost 0 bases, and 4 bases lay in between. The CDR3 nucleotides are TGCAGTGCTCTTTCTAACTATGGCTACACCTTC. It codes for CSALSNYGYTF.

The rearrangement joins TRBV2 to TRBJ2-3; 8 bases map to TRBD1. Germline-derived CDR1 and CDR2 are SNHLY and FYNNEI. This CDR3 is 18 amino acids long. Germline trimming cut 4 bases from V and 5 bases from J; bases unmatched to any gene: 17. The CDR3 sequence is CASSADREDGSAKDTQYF. In nucleotides, the CDR3 is TGTGCCAGCAGTGCGGACAGGGAAGACGGGAGTGCAAAAGATACGCAGTATTTT.

This clone has ten or more counts. The V gene is TRBV5-6, the J gene TRBJ2-7; 14 bases map to TRBD2. The CDR3 extends over 17 amino acids. Losses at the gene ends were 4 bases for V and 0 bases for J; bases not matched to a gene: 6. Germline V lookup: CDR1 SGHDT, CDR2 YYEEEE. The CDR3 loop is CASSPTSGRVGSYEQYF. CDR3 DNA sequence: TGTGCCAGCAGCCCGACTAGCGGGAGGGTCGGCTCCTACGAGCAGTACTTC.

The V gene is TRBV7-2, the J gene TRBJ2-1; 11 bases map to TRBD2. The CDR3 covers 14 residues. Germline values: CDR1 SGHTA, CDR2 FQGNSA. V trimming: 5 bases; J trimming: 6 bases; junction bases outside the gene matches: 3. The CDR3 spells CASSRTSGSNEQFF. As DNA, the CDR3 is TGTGCCAGCAGCCGTACTAGCGGGAGCAATGAGCAGTTCTTC.

Written as DNA, the CDR3 is TGTGCCAGCAGCTTAGTGGGTAGCGGGGGTTACAATGAGCAGTTCTTC. This encodes CASSLVGSGGYNEQFF. This chain connects TRBV7-2 to TRBJ2-1, with 9 bases fitting TRBD2. The germline gives CDR1 SGHTA, CDR2 FQGNSA. The ends lost 1 base at V and 4 bases at J; junction bases unmatched: 5. The CDR3 contains 16 residues.

The chain combines TRBV29-1 with TRBJ1-5, with 11 bases identical to TRBD1. J was trimmed by 5 bases and V by 4 bases; bases with no gene match: 1. From germline, CDR1 is SQVTM and CDR2 ANQGSEA. There are 13 residues in the CDR3. In DNA, the CDR3 is TGCAGCGTTGGGGGACAGGGGGATCAGCCCCAGCATTTT. Translated: CSVGGQGDQPQHF.

This clone was observed a few times. Other DNA sequences in the same sample also yield this CDR3. The genes are TRBV4-1 and TRBJ2-1; D uncertain. V gave up 4 bases and J gave up 6 bases, with 4 bases separating them. The CDR3 consists of 11 residues. Germline lookup yields CDR1 MGHRA and CDR2 YSYEKL. This CDR3 reads CASSLSNEQFF. CDR3 in DNA: TGCGCCAGCAGCCTCAGCAATGAGCAGTTCTTC.